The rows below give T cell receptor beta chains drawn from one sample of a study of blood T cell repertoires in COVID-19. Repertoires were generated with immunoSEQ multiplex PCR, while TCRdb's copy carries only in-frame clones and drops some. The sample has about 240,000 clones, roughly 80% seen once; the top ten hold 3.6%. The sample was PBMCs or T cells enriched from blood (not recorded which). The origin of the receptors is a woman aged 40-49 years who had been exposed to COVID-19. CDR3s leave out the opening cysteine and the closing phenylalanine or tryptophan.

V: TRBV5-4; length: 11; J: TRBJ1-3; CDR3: ASSWTGGNTIY
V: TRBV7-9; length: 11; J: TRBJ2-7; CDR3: ASSTDSLGEQY
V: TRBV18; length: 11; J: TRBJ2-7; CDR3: ASSPVRSYEQY
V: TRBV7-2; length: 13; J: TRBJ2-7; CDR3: ASSEPLTSYYEQY
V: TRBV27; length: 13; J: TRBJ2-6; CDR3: ASSSRVSGANVLT
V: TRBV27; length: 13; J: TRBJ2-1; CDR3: ASSTDRAGYNEQF
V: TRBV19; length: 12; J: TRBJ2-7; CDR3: ASSPGQGVVEQY
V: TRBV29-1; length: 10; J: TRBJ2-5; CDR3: SALTETETQY
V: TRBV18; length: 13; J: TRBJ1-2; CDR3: ASSDMDRSNYGYT
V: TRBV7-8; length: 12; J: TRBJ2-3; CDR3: ASSPRSGEYTQY
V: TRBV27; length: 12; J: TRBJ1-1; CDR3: ASSKRTGDTEAF